Listed here are 14 T cell receptor beta chains from one sample, sequenced in a study of control samples from healthy donors and cancer patients. Only in-frame clones appear in the TCRdb table, and some are missing; sequencing was by immunoSEQ multiplex PCR. The sample shows 180,000 or so clones, just over 90% of them seen only once. Sequencing was performed on blood. Source of these receptors: a woman aged 55-69 years in good health.

V gene TRBV7-2 combines with J gene TRBJ2-1, with 7 bases aligning to TRBD1. In germline, CDR1 is SGHTA, CDR2 FQGNSA. Germline trimming cut 5 bases from V and 2 bases from J; bases unmatched to any gene: 9. The CDR3 consists of 16 residues. The CDR3 protein is CASSPYRDRAYNEQFF. The CDR3 DNA sequence: TGTGCCAGCAGCCCCTACCGGGACAGAGCCTACAATGAGCAGTTCTTC.

The chain joins TRBV5-6 to TRBJ1-2; D remains unclear. The germline V and J ends were trimmed by 3 bases and 5 bases, with 11 bases remaining between them. CDR3 size: 13 residues. Looked up from germline, CDR1 is SGHDT and CDR2 is YYEEEE. The CDR3 spells CASSSQEQYGYTF. CDR3 in DNA: TGTGCCAGCAGCTCGCAGGAACAGTATGGCTACACCTTC.

The chain employs TRBV18 and TRBJ1-6, with 7 positions matching TRBD1. The junction had 4 bases not matched to a gene; V was cut back by 3 bases and J by 5 bases. The CDR3 runs 15 residues. Germline V CDR1 and CDR2: KGHSH, LQKENI. CDR3 bases: TGTGCCAGCTCACCCCAGGGACAGAATAATTCACCCCTCCACTTT. Amino acids: CASSPQGQNNSPLHF.

This sequence joins TRBV4-1 and TRBJ1-5, with unresolved D. Germline values: CDR1 MGHRA, CDR2 YSYEKL. The V and J ends lost 0 bases and 2 bases respectively, with 5 bases between them. This CDR3 is built from 14 residues. Here the CDR3 DNA reads TGCGCCAGCAGCCAAGAACCGGGCAATCAGCCCCAGCATTTT. It is translated as CASSQEPGNQPQHF.

The chain joins TRBV11-2 to TRBJ2-1; 12 nucleotides match TRBD2. This CDR3 contains 17 residues. Germline V gives CDR1 SGHAT, CDR2 FQNNGV. The J segment lost 9 bases and the V segment lost 6 bases, leaving 15 bases of the junction unmatched. This CDR3 reads CASRGRGPSGGAVEQFF. The DNA of the CDR3 is TGTGCCAGCAGGGGTCGGGGCCCTAGCGGGGGGGCCGTTGAGCAGTTCTTC.

This clone was detected once. The chain joins TRBV5-8 to TRBJ1-1; D is possibly TRBD1 (5 bases). CDR3 length: 15 residues. Germline-derived CDR1 and CDR2 are SGHTS and YDEGEE. V lost 0 bases to trimming and J lost 1 base, with 10 bases between them. The CDR3 DNA follows: TGTGCCAGCAGCTTGGTGGGGGGGACGAACACTGAAGCTTTCTTT. Protein sequence: CASSLVGGTNTEAFF.

This chain links TRBV28 with TRBJ1-2; no clear D. Germline V gene sequence: CDR1 MDHEN, CDR2 SYDVKM. Trimming left V 5 bases short and J 8 bases short, with 18 bases between. The length of the CDR3 is 14 residues. The CDR3 here is CASSQFRAAIGYTF. In DNA form, the CDR3 reads TGTGCCAGCAGTCAGTTCCGGGCCGCTATCGGCTACACCTTC.

The chain has TRBV9 and TRBJ2-7; 7 bases agree with TRBD1. The trim removed 0 bases at V and 3 bases at J, leaving 9 bases unmatched. The CDR3 covers 16 residues. The germline CDR1 and CDR2 sequences are SGDLS and YYNGEE. The DNA for the CDR3 is TGTGCCAGCAGCGTAGGTCTCGTGACAGGGTTCTACGAGCAGTACTTC. Its protein product is CASSVGLVTGFYEQYF. The variable domain in full, with the rest retrieved from reference TRBV9 and TRBJ2-7, is DSGVTQTPKHLITATGQRVTLRCSPRSGDLSVYWYQQSLDQGLQFLIQYYNGEERAKGNILERFSAQQFPDLHSELNLSSLELGDSALYFCASSVGLVTGFYEQYFGPGTRLTVT.

CDR3 sequence: CASSHTGNPTDTQYF. The CDR3, as DNA: TGTGCCAGCAGCCACACAGGGAATCCAACAGATACGCAGTATTTT. V gene TRBV7-2 combines with J gene TRBJ2-3, with a tentative D call TRBD1 (6 bases). CDR1 SGHTA and CDR2 FQGNSA come from the germline V gene. V lost 5 bases, J lost 3 bases, and 15 bases lay in between. The CDR3 has 15 residues.

The chain is built from TRBV19 and TRBJ1-1; no clear D. The CDR3 has 11 residues. Germline CDR1 reads LNHDA; CDR2 reads SQIVND (reference sequence). V was shortened by 5 bases and J by 6 bases, with 7 bases between the two germline ends. The CDR3 reads CASSGAAEAFF. In DNA form, the CDR3 reads TGTGCCAGTAGTGGCGCAGCTGAAGCTTTCTTT.

The rearrangement uses TRBV4-3 and TRBJ1-1; possible D gene TRBD1, 5 bases. Trimming left V 0 bases short and J 4 bases short, with 18 bases between. The CDR3 is 17 amino acids. Germline V lookup: CDR1 LGHNA, CDR2 YSLEER. The CDR3 is CASSQDGQGFVSTEAFF. CDR3 in DNA: TGCGCCAGCAGCCAAGATGGGCAGGGTTTTGTGAGCACTGAAGCTTTCTTT.

A remark on this clone: Within the sample, other DNA sequences also encode this same CDR3. This chain joins TRBV21-1 and TRBJ1-3. TRBV21-1 is flagged as a pseudogene. The CDR3 has 15 residues. The CDR3 DNA follows: TGTGCCAGCAGCATAGGGGGGTGGGGTGGAAACACCATATATTTT. It codes for CASSIGGWGGNTIYF.

The rearrangement uses TRBV3-1 (or the pseudogene TRBV3-2) and TRBJ2-7; D is unresolved. Trimming took 4 bases from V and 11 from J, leaving 12 bases between them. The CDR3 spans 11 residues. Germline assignment: CDR1 LGHDT and CDR2 YNNKEL (reference sequence). CDR3 DNA: TGTGCCAGCAGCCCCGGAGAAGGGAAGTACTTC. Translation gives CASSPGEGKYF.

The table lists this clone with a count of one. This chain connects TRBV6-1 to TRBJ1-4; D gene uncertain. In germline, CDR1 is MNHNS, CDR2 SASEGT. V was pared by 3 bases and J by 4 bases, with 12 bases between. The CDR3 extends over 15 amino acids. The CDR3 spells CASSDRGGNNEKLFF. CDR3 DNA sequence: TGTGCCAGCAGTGACAGAGGAGGGAATAATGAAAAACTGTTTTTT.